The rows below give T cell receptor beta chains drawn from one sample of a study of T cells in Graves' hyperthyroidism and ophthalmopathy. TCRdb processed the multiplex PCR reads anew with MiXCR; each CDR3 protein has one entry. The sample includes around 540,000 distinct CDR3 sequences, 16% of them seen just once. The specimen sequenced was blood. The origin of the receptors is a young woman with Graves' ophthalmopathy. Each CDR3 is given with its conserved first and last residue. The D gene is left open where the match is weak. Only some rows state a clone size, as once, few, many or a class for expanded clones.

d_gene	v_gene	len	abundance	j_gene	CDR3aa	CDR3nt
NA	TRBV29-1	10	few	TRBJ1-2	CSVAMAGYTF	TGCAGCGTCGCAATGGCGGGCTACACCTTC
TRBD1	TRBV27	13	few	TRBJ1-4	CASSLHRGEKLFF	TGTGCCAGCAGCCTTCACAGGGGAGAGAAACTGTTTTTT
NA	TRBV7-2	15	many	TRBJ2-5	CASSLSPGHQETQYF	TGTGCCAGCAGCTTGTCACCGGGCCATCAAGAGACCCAGTACTTC
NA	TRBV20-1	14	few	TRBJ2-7	CSASGTPSSYEQYF	TGCAGTGCGAGCGGAACTCCCTCGTCCTACGAGCAGTACTTC
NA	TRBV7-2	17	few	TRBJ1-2	CASSLGGGGDRDYGYTF	TGTGCCAGCAGCTTAGGGGGAGGTGGGGATAGAGACTATGGCTACACCTTC
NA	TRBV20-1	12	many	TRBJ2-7	CSAMASSYEQYF	TGCAGTGCCATGGCTAGCTCCTACGAGCAGTACTTC
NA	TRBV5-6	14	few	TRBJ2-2	CASSSPIPPGELFF	TGTGCCAGCTCCTCCCCAATTCCACCCGGGGAGCTGTTTTTT
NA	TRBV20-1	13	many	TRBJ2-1	CSARGWGANEQFF	TGCAGTGCTAGAGGCTGGGGGGCCAATGAGCAGTTCTTC
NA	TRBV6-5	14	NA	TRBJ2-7	CAYSQESPSGEQYF	TGTGCCTACTCCCAGGAGTCCCCATCGGGGGAGCAGTACTTC
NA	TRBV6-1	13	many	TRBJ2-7	CASREGQNYEQYF	TGTGCCAGCAGGGAGGGACAAAACTACGAGCAGTACTTC
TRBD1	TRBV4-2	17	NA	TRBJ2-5	CASSQEYGQGTQETQYF	TGTGCCAGCAGCCAAGAGTACGGACAGGGGACACAAGAGACCCAGTACTTC
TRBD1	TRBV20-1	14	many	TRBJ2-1	CSARTGERYNEQFF	TGCAGTGCTAGGACAGGGGAGCGCTACAATGAGCAGTTCTTC
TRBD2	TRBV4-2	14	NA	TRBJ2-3	CASSQEVSGNAQYF	TGTGCCAGCAGCCAAGAGGTTAGCGGGAACGCGCAGTATTTT
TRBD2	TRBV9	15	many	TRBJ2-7	CASSPPRREGYEQYF	TGTGCCAGCAGCCCCCCTCGGCGGGAGGGGTACGAGCAGTACTTC
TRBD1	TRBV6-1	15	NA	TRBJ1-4	CASSHQTGSDEKLFF	TGTGCCAGCAGTCACCAGACAGGGTCGGATGAAAAACTGTTTTTT
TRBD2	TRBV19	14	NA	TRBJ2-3	CASSSAGVPDTQYF	TGTGCCAGTAGTTCAGCGGGAGTCCCAGATACGCAGTATTTT
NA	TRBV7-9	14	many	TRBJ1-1	CASSFPAQNTEAFF	TGTGCCAGCAGCTTCCCAGCTCAGAACACTGAAGCTTTCTTT
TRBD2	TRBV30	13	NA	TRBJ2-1	CAWSGLAGWEQFF	TGTGCCTGGAGTGGGCTAGCGGGTTGGGAGCAGTTCTTC
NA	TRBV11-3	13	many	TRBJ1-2	CASSERNQGGYTF	TGTGCCAGCAGCGAGCGCAACCAGGGTGGCTACACCTTC
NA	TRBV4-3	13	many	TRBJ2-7	CASSQDGNYEQYF	TGCGCCAGCAGCCAAGATGGGAATTACGAGCAGTACTTC